The entry that follows covers one T cell receptor beta chain sequence. The same CDR3 arises from other DNA sequences in this sample as well. This CDR3 spans 13 amino acids. Germline CDR1 and CDR2: MNHNY and SVGAGI (reference sequence). Trimming stripped 5 bases from V and 4 bases from J, with 9 bases between. This entry is derived from a study of shared clonotypes between healthy human individuals. Profiled with immunoSEQ multiplex PCR; TCRdb holds only in-frame clones, not every one. Of about 2.3 million clones in the sample, more than 85% were seen once. The sequence was obtained from a man between 18 and 29 years old in good health. Some clones in this sample may be carry-over from other donors' samples. The specimen was naive CD4+ T cells from PBMCs. Subset here: CD45RA+ positively selected. This chain connects TRBV6-6 to TRBJ1-5; the D gene is possibly TRBD1 (6 bases). CDR3 nucleotide sequence: TGTGCCAGCAGTCCACAGGGAAATCAGCCCCAGCATTTT. Translation gives CASSPQGNQPQHF.